These 17 T cell receptor beta chains were sequenced from one sample in a study of cytomegalovirus exposure and HLA in healthy donors. PCR primers comprised 60 Vbeta and 13 Jbeta primers. Sequenced by immunoSEQ multiplex PCR; TCRdb stores in-frame clones only, minus some. Recorded for this sample: approximately 37,000 clones. Sequenced material: PBMCs. The receptors come from a man in his forties in good health and CMV-seropositive.

This chain joins TRBV4-1 and TRBJ2-1; 11 bases line up with TRBD2. CDR1 MGHRA and CDR2 YSYEKL come from the germline V gene. V gave up 4 bases and J gave up 3 bases; unmatched junction bases: 8. The CDR3 is 17 amino acids. CDR3 loop: CASSRQPGTSGYNEQFF. The CDR3 DNA is TGCGCCAGCAGCCGCCAACCCGGGACTAGCGGCTACAATGAGCAGTTCTTC.

This sequence joins TRBV5-1 and TRBJ2-3, with D possibly TRBD2 on 7 matching bases. Per the germline V gene, CDR1 is SGHRS and CDR2 is YFSETQ. Trimming took 6 bases from V and 3 from J, leaving 20 bases between them. This CDR3 comprises 16 residues. For the CDR3, the DNA is TGCGCCAGCACCAAGGGGGGGAGAGGTGGGACAGATACGCAGTATTTT. Translation: CASTKGGRGGTDTQYF. Filled out from reference TRBV5-1 and TRBJ2-3, the complete variable domain reads KAGVTQTPRYLIKTRGQQVTLSCSPISGHRSVSWYQQTPGQGLQFLFEYFSETQRNKGNFPGRFSGRQFSNSRSEMNVSTLELGDSALYLCASTKGGRGGTDTQYFGPGTRLTVL.

The chain links TRBV18 to TRBJ1-1; D unresolved. Trimming stripped 3 bases from V and 1 base from J, with 18 bases between. Germline lookup yields CDR1 KGHSH and CDR2 LQKENI. The CDR3 extends over 17 amino acids. The CDR3 nucleotides read TGTGCCAGCTCACCCACCGGGTCCTCCCCCACGAACACTGAAGCTTTCTTT. Translated: CASSPTGSSPTNTEAFF.

The chain combines TRBV6-5 with TRBJ1-2; D perhaps matches TRBD1 (6 bases). The germline V and J ends were trimmed by 5 bases and 0 bases, with 10 bases remaining between them. Looked up from germline, CDR1 is MNHEY and CDR2 is SVGAGI. There are 14 residues in the CDR3. The CDR3 reads CASSDRDTNYGYTF. CDR3 nucleotides: TGTGCCAGCAGTGACCGGGACACTAACTATGGCTACACCTTC.

The gene calls are TRBV6-1 and TRBJ2-2, with 9 bases that match TRBD2. This CDR3 is 16 amino acids long. Germline trimming cut 3 bases from V and 3 bases from J; bases unmatched to any gene: 5. Germline V gene sequence: CDR1 MNHNS, CDR2 SASEGT. The CDR3 DNA follows: TGTGCCAGCAGTGATAACCTAGCGGGGTACACCGGGGAGCTGTTTTTT. It encodes CASSDNLAGYTGELFF.

This CDR3 reads CASSTQGPTYEQYF. For the CDR3, the DNA is TGCGCCAGCAGTACTCAGGGGCCAACCTACGAGCAGTACTTC. The chain joins TRBV10-1 to TRBJ2-7, with D possibly TRBD1 on 6 matching bases. Germline lookup yields CDR1 WNHNN and CDR2 SYGVQD (reference sequence). The CDR3 runs to 14 residues. Trimming left V 5 bases short and J 2 bases short, with 13 bases between.

Note on this clone: Its ends do not fully match the called genes, so a read error is possible. The chain couples TRBV2 to TRBJ2-5, with TRBD2 matching 12 bases. CDR3 length: 12 residues. The V gene's germline CDR1 is SNHLY and CDR2 FYNNEI. The CDR3 coding sequence is TGTGCCAGCGGAGGACTAGCGGGACCGGGAGACTTC. This codes for CASGGLAGPGDF.

The CDR3 region is CATEGSGTSGSGGTYEQYF. The CDR3, as DNA: TGTGCCACGGAGGGATCTGGGACTAGCGGGAGTGGAGGGACCTACGAGCAGTACTTC. J is TRBJ2-7 and V is TRBV10-3; TRBD2 agrees at 14 bases. From germline, CDR1 is ENHRY and CDR2 SYGVKD. The V gene end was trimmed by 10 bases and the J gene end by 2 bases; junction bases not matched to a gene: 19. The CDR3 consists of 19 residues.

The V call is TRBV6-5, the J call TRBJ2-4; TRBD2 aligns across 9 bases. This CDR3 comprises 15 residues. CDR1 is MNHEY and CDR2 is SVGAGI in the germline V gene. The V and J ends lost 6 bases and 6 bases, in that order; junction bases with no gene match: 9. The CDR3 region has the DNA TGTGCCAGCAGCCCCGGGGGAGCGGGGGGAAACATTCAGTACTTC. Its protein product is CASSPGGAGGNIQYF.

The chain combines TRBV18 with TRBJ2-1, with 8 bases identical to TRBD2. The germline CDR1 and CDR2 sequences are KGHSH and LQKENI. The CDR3 is made up of 17 amino acids. V gave up 3 bases and J gave up 4 bases; unmatched junction bases: 11. CDR3 sequence (DNA): TGTGCCAGCTCACCCGCGACTAGCGCCAAGACTTACAATGAGCAGTTCTTC. This codes for CASSPATSAKTYNEQFF.

The chain has TRBV27 and TRBJ1-2, with TRBD1 identical over 7 bases. There are 18 residues in the CDR3. V shed 6 bases, J shed 4 bases, and the junction held 20 bases outside the gene matches. Germline-derived CDR1 and CDR2 are MNHEY and SMNVEV (reference sequence). The CDR3 region is CASSRGTDQLSYSYGYTF. CDR3 sequence (DNA): TGTGCCAGCAGCCGCGGGACAGACCAACTTAGTTATAGCTATGGCTACACCTTC.

CDR3 amino acids: CASGLVRYEQYF. The CDR3 region has the DNA TGTGCTAGTGGTTTGGTACGGTACGAGCAGTACTTC. The chain has TRBV12-5 and TRBJ2-5, with D hard to call. The J call may be in error: the DNA end matches TRBJ2-7 better. Germline CDR1 LGHNT, CDR2 FRNRAP. The CDR3 totals 12 residues.

The chain links TRBV4-1 to TRBJ1-1; D gene uncertain. Germline V CDR1 and CDR2: MGHRA, YSYEKL. The CDR3 extends over 13 amino acids. The V end was cut by 7 bases, the J end by 2 bases, with 11 bases between. The CDR3 DNA follows: TGCGCCAGCACGCGAAACAGCAACACTGAAGCTTTCTTT. Its protein is CASTRNSNTEAFF.

The rearrangement joins TRBV13 to TRBJ2-7, with TRBD1 identical over 8 bases. J gave up 2 bases and V 10 bases, and 13 bases lay outside the gene matches. Germline CDR1 and CDR2: PRHDT and FYEKMQ (reference sequence). The CDR3 is made up of 15 amino acids. In DNA form, the CDR3 reads TGTGCCACCTCCTACGGGGCAGGGGGCGCCTACGAGCAGTACTTC. This gives the protein CATSYGAGGAYEQYF.

This chain joins TRBV5-6 and TRBJ2-3; 8 positions match TRBD2. The germline V gene has CDR1 SGHDT and CDR2 YYEEEE. V lost 7 bases to trimming and J lost 0 bases; unmatched junction nucleotides: 7. The CDR3 spans 15 residues. The CDR3 region is CASRGRLTSTDTQYF. Written as DNA, the CDR3 is TGTGCCAGCCGCGGGAGGTTAACTAGCACAGATACGCAGTATTTT.

The gene calls are TRBV5-4 and TRBJ2-7; perhaps TRBD2 as D (5 bases). The CDR3 sequence is 15 residues long. The V end lost 0 bases, the J end lost 6 bases, and 16 bases lay between the germline ends. Looked up from germline, CDR1 is SGHNT and CDR2 is YYREEE (reference sequence). CDR3: CASSLGERLLPEQYF. The DNA of the CDR3 is TGTGCCAGCAGCTTGGGTGAGCGGCTCTTACCCGAGCAGTACTTC.

The chain combines TRBV5-4 with TRBJ1-1; possible D gene TRBD1, 6 bases. CDR3 length: 12 residues. Germline CDR1 and CDR2: SGHNT and YYREEE (reference sequence). Deletions cut 4 bases from V and 7 bases from J, with 11 bases between. CDR3 residues: CASSPGQLEAFF. CDR3 DNA sequence: TGTGCCAGCAGCCCTGGACAGCTTGAAGCTTTCTTT.